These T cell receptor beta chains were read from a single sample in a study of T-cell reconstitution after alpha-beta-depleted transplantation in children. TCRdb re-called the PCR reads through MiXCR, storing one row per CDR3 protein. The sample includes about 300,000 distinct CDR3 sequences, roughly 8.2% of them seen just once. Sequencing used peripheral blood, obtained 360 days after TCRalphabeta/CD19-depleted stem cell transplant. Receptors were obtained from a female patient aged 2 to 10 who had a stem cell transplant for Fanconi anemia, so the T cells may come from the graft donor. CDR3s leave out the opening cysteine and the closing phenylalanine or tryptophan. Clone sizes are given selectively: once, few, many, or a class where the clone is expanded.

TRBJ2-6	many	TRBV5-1	ASSFVAASGANVLT
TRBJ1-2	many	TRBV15	ATSVGGGSNYGYT
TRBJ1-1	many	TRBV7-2	ASSMWAPQGQAF
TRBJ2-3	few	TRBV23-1	ASSHSRVRGTRSDTQY
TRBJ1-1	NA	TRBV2	ASSEGTATEAF
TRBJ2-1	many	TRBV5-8	ASSRPRSGGYNEQF
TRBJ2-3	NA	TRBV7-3	ASSLTGGTVDTQY
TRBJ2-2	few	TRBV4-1	ASRDRPNTGELF
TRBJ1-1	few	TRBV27	ASSLRTAF
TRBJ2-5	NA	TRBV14	ASSPTRPGSTQY
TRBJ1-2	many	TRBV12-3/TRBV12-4	ASSLLTGGYGYT
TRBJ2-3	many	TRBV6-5	ASSYFSSGGTDTQY
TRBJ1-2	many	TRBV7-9	ASSLLPYGYT
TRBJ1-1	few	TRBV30	AWGRDLNTEAF
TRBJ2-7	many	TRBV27	ASSSVQY
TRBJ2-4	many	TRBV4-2	ASSQDLTGERLALNIQY